These 27 T cell receptor beta chains were sequenced from one sample in a study of T-cell reconstitution after alpha-beta-depleted transplantation in children (dated by TCRdb to 2016 to 2018). The treatment or condition label, read with the paper, signifies: allogeneic hematopoietic cell transplantation with graft depleted of TCRalphabeta T cells and CD19 B cells. To prepare the library, PCR was applied. Sequencing took place on an Illumina HiSeq 2500. TCR libraries were prepared with molecular barcoding, using unique molecular identifiers to normalize TCRbeta repertoire quantification. Through fastp at Q25 and MiXCR, TCRdb rebuilt clones from the public reads, retaining in-frame beta chains. Rows with one shared CDR3 protein collapse into an entry with the most common genes and DNA. Recorded for this sample are roughly 300,000 distinct CDR3 sequences; approximately 10% of them occurred a single time. About a quarter of the sample is held by the ten biggest clonotypes.

The sequences come from peripheral blood, collected 180 days after TCRalphabeta/CD19-depleted stem cell transplant. The receptors come from a male patient aged 2 to 9 who had a stem cell transplant for chronic granulomatous disease, so the T cells may come from the graft donor.

This clonotype was detected only a few times. This chain connects TRBV18 to TRBJ1-6; maybe TRBD1 (6 bases). Germline V lookup: CDR1 KGHSH, CDR2 LQKENI. Between the trimmed V and J ends, which lost 2 bases and 0 bases, there was a span of 17 bases. The CDR3 consists of 19 residues. Here the CDR3 DNA reads TGTGCCAGCTCACCAGGCGGGGGCTCGGCCAGCTCCTATAATTCACCCCTCCACTTT. It specifies CASSPGGGSASSYNSPLHF.

This clonotype was picked up many times. The gene calls are TRBV12-5 and TRBJ1-5; TRBD1 agrees at 7 bases. The V segment lost 6 bases and the J segment 7 bases; nucleotides outside the gene matches: 6. Germline V gives CDR1 LGHNT, CDR2 FRNRAP. The CDR3 extends over 13 amino acids. Here the CDR3 DNA reads TGTGCTAGTGGGCTCACAGGGGCCCAGCCCCAGCATTTT. This encodes CASGLTGAQPQHF.

Many counts were recorded for this clonotype. V gene TRBV20-1 combines with J gene TRBJ2-7; D not resolved. Trimming pared 3 bases from V and 1 base from J, leaving 13 bases between. This CDR3 is 14 amino acids long. The germline V gene encodes CDR1 DFQATT and CDR2 SNEGSKA (reference sequence). The CDR3 DNA follows: TGCAGTGCTAGGTCCAGGTCTAAGTCCTACGAGCAGTACTTC. Translating gives CSARSRSKSYEQYF.

This clonotype was recorded many times. The chain recombines TRBV5-1 with TRBJ2-1; D is undetermined. The V gene lost 0 bases and the J gene lost 7 bases, with 8 bases spanning the gap. The CDR3 is 13 amino acids. CDR1 and CDR2 (germline): SGHRS, YFSETQ. In DNA, the CDR3 is TGCGCCAGCAGCTTGGAAGACGGGAATGAGCAGTTCTTC. As protein: CASSLEDGNEQFF.

This clonotype was seen at least ten times. V gene TRBV12-3 or TRBV12-4 combines with J gene TRBJ1-6; 10 bases agree with TRBD1. The CDR3 has 15 amino acids. The V and J ends lost 6 bases and 10 bases, in that order; junction bases with no gene match: 9. The CDR3 loop reads CASRLTGQGRSPLHF. The CDR3 region has the DNA TGTGCCAGCAGGCTAACGGGACAGGGGAGGTCACCCCTCCACTTT.

By sample share, this clonotype is large. The rearrangement joins TRBV6-5 to TRBJ2-2, with TRBD2 as a possible D gene (6 bases). Germline CDR1 is MNHEY and CDR2 is SVGAGI. The CDR3 is 17 amino acids. With 2 bases removed from V and 7 bases from J, the gap between germline ends came to 20 bases. The CDR3 spells CASSYAGGVSFSGELFF. CDR3 DNA: TGTGCCAGCAGTTACGCAGGCGGGGTCTCTTTTAGCGGGGAGCTGTTTTTT.

This clonotype was recorded a few times. This sequence joins TRBV3-1 and TRBJ2-1; TRBD2 aligns across 7 bases. Germline V gene sequence: CDR1 LGHDT, CDR2 YNNKEL (reference sequence). Trimming removed 0 bases from V and 4 bases from J; junction bases left unmatched: 6. The CDR3 contains 16 residues. CDR3 region: CASSQDGEGRYNEQFF. Written as DNA, the CDR3 is TGTGCCAGCAGCCAAGATGGGGAGGGCCGTTACAATGAGCAGTTCTTC.

This clonotype was found many times. The chain couples TRBV25-1 to TRBJ2-1; D not resolved. This CDR3 region has 10 residues. The V and J ends lost 7 bases and 8 bases respectively, with 6 bases between them. Germline values: CDR1 MGHDK, CDR2 SYGVNS. CDR3 sequence reads: CASKLHEQFF. CDR3 DNA: TGTGCCAGCAAGCTCCATGAGCAGTTCTTC.

Ten or more counts support this clonotype. The chain combines TRBV28 with TRBJ1-1; TRBD1 matches 7 bases. The germline CDR1 and CDR2 sequences are MDHEN and SYDVKM. J gave up 7 bases and V 9 bases, and 17 bases lay outside the gene matches. There are 15 residues in the CDR3. The CDR3 spells CASKKNPGGTSEAFF. The CDR3 nucleotides are TGTGCCAGTAAGAAAAATCCAGGGGGAACAAGTGAAGCTTTCTTT.

In its sample, this clonotype was seen many times. V and J are TRBV9 and TRBJ2-3, with 10 bases lining up with TRBD1. V lost 3 bases to trimming and J lost 5 bases; unmatched junction nucleotides: 6. CDR1 SGDLS and CDR2 YYNGEE come from the germline V gene. The CDR3 contains 15 residues. The CDR3 DNA is TGTGCCAGCAGCGCAAAAGGGACAGGGGTAGATACGCAGTATTTT. Translating gives CASSAKGTGVDTQYF.

This clonotype turned up a few times. CDR3 residues: CASSLIRGEAFF. DNA for the CDR3: TGTGCCAGCAGCCTCATCAGAGGTGAAGCTTTCTTT. The rearrangement uses TRBV7-2 and TRBJ1-1; D gene ambiguous. CDR1 is SGHTA and CDR2 is FQGNSA in the germline V gene. CDR3 length: 12 amino acids. V gave up 5 bases and J gave up 7 bases, with 11 bases separating them.

V usage is TRBV20-1 and J usage is TRBJ2-1; D might be TRBD1 (6 bases). V was trimmed by 5 bases and J by 2 bases, leaving 16 bases between them. The CDR3 covers 15 residues. Germline CDR1 and CDR2: DFQATT and SNEGSKA (reference sequence). The CDR3 spells CSALRTAFPYNEQFF. In DNA, the CDR3 is TGCAGTGCTCTTCGGACAGCTTTTCCCTACAATGAGCAGTTCTTC.

This clonotype appeared many times. This chain uses TRBV18 with TRBJ1-2; possibly TRBD1 for D (5 bases). Germline assignment: CDR1 KGHSH and CDR2 LQKENI. The CDR3 runs to 15 residues. V was shortened by 0 bases and J by 2 bases, with 10 bases between the two germline ends. This chain's CDR3 is CASSPPSRANYGYTF. The CDR3 coding sequence is TGTGCCAGCTCACCACCGTCCAGGGCGAACTATGGCTACACCTTC.

There are many counts of this clonotype. The chain combines TRBV10-1 with TRBJ2-2, with D tentatively TRBD2 (6 bases). CDR1 WNHNN and CDR2 SYGVQD come from the germline V gene (reference sequence). The CDR3 spans 14 residues. V dropped 4 bases and J dropped 4 bases, with 10 bases sitting between them. The CDR3 reads CASSVSGATGELFF. The CDR3 nucleotides are TGCGCCAGCAGTGTCTCGGGAGCCACCGGGGAGCTGTTTTTT.

This clonotype appeared many times. The gene calls are TRBV20-1 and TRBJ2-5; 7 positions agree with TRBD2. V was clipped by 7 bases and J by 5 bases; unmatched bases: 7. Per the germline V gene, CDR1 is DFQATT and CDR2 is SNEGSKA (reference sequence). This CDR3 spans 12 amino acids. CDR3 DNA: TGCAGTGAAGCGGGACGGGGGGAGACCCAGTACTTC. It encodes CSEAGRGETQYF.

This clonotype has a count of ten or more. The chain carries TRBV6-4 and TRBJ2-3, with 9 bases fitting TRBD2. This CDR3 region has 16 residues. Germline trimming cut 4 bases from V and 3 bases from J; bases unmatched to any gene: 8. In germline, CDR1 is MRHNA, CDR2 SNTAGT. DNA for the CDR3: TGTGCCAGCAGTGGTTTAGCGGGAGAAGGGACAGATACGCAGTATTTT. It yields the protein CASSGLAGEGTDTQYF.

This clonotype was recorded many times. The V and J genes are TRBV12-3 or TRBV12-4 and TRBJ1-6; D may be TRBD1 (5 bases). V lost 1 base and J lost 13, with 11 bases in between. CDR3 size: 13 residues. This chain's CDR3 is CASSLGPGTPLHF. As DNA, the CDR3 is TGTGCCAGCAGTTTAGGGCCAGGGACTCCCCTCCACTTT.

This clonotype was detected ten times or more. The chain carries TRBV7-2 and TRBJ2-7; TRBD2 matches at 11 bases. Germline V gene sequence: CDR1 SGHTA, CDR2 FQGNSA. V gave up 4 bases and J gave up 2 bases; unmatched junction bases: 10. The CDR3 extends over 17 amino acids. CDR3 DNA: TGTGCCAGCAGCTCCCTTCTAGCGGGAGGCAACCCCTACGAGCAGTACTTC. Translating gives CASSSLLAGGNPYEQYF.

This clonotype was detected many times. The J gene is TRBJ2-5, the V gene TRBV14; no reliable D call. Deletions cut 3 bases from V and 0 bases from J, with 14 bases between. The germline CDR1 and CDR2 sequences are SGHDN and FVKESK. This CDR3 spans 16 amino acids. Here the CDR3 reads CASSHTINPYQETQYF. CDR3 nucleotides: TGTGCCAGCAGCCACACCATAAACCCGTACCAAGAGACCCAGTACTTC.

This clonotype was seen many times. The chain couples TRBV20-1 to TRBJ2-6; D is unclear. Trimming pared 1 base from V and 0 bases from J, leaving 7 bases between. Germline V gene data show CDR1 as DFQATT and CDR2 as SNEGSKA (reference sequence). This CDR3 is built from 15 residues. In DNA form, the CDR3 reads TGCAGTGCTAGAGGACAACTCTCTGGGGCCAACGTCCTGACTTTC. The encoded protein is CSARGQLSGANVLTF.

The V and J genes are TRBV11-2 and TRBJ2-2; TRBD1 aligns across 7 bases. The germline CDR1 and CDR2 sequences are SGHAT and FQNNGV. J lost 7 bases, V lost 7 bases, and 15 bases had no gene match. This CDR3 is 16 amino acids long. The CDR3, as DNA: TGTGCCAGCACCCCCCGGGACAGAATACGTCACGGGGAGCTGTTTTTT. This sequence encodes CASTPRDRIRHGELFF.

To note about this clonotype: A much bigger clone sits one base away, suggesting this may be a read error. The CDR3 carries no conserved terminal phenylalanine or tryptophan, so it likely arises from a read error. The CDR3 DNA reads TGTGCCAGCAGCTTAGGCTGGGAACAGCCCCAGCATCTT. It is translated as CASSLGWEQPQHL. This chain uses TRBV7-2 with TRBJ1-5, with no clear D. The germline V gene encodes CDR1 SGHTA and CDR2 FQGNSA. This CDR3 has 13 amino acids. Between the trimmed V and J ends, which lost 1 base and 7 bases, there was a span of 8 bases.

The sample holds many counts of this clonotype. V is TRBV11-3 and J is TRBJ2-1; 14 bases line up with TRBD2. Germline CDR1 reads SGHNT; CDR2 reads YENEEA. The CDR3 has 16 residues. V gave up 5 bases and J gave up 9 bases; unmatched junction bases: 9. In DNA form, the CDR3 reads TGTGCCAGCAGCCCAAGGACTAGCGGGGGGCTTAGTGAGCAGTTCTTC. Residues: CASSPRTSGGLSEQFF.

In this sample, this clonotype turned up many times. The chain recombines TRBV20-1 with TRBJ2-2, with a weak D call TRBD1 (5 bases). This CDR3 region has 12 residues. The germline V gene encodes CDR1 DFQATT and CDR2 SNEGSKA (reference sequence). V dropped 0 bases and J dropped 6 bases, with 5 bases sitting between them. CDR3 sequence: CSAREGPGELFF. As DNA, the CDR3 is TGCAGTGCTAGAGAGGGGCCCGGGGAGCTGTTTTTT.

This clonotype was recorded many times. The rearrangement links TRBV6-2 or TRBV6-3 to TRBJ1-5, with TRBD1 matching over 7 bases. The V gene end was trimmed by 7 bases and the J gene end by 6 bases; junction bases not matched to a gene: 21. Germline V lookup: CDR1 MNHEY, CDR2 SVGEGT. The CDR3 is 18 amino acids. This CDR3 reads CASKNRGRVSFLIQPQHF. The CDR3 region has the DNA TGTGCCAGCAAGAACAGGGGCCGAGTCTCCTTTTTAATTCAGCCCCAGCATTTT.

Relative to its sample, this clonotype is medium-sized. The chain uses TRBV7-8 and TRBJ2-5, with 7 nucleotides matching TRBD1. The V and J ends lost 5 bases and 5 bases, in that order; junction bases with no gene match: 8. Looked up from germline, CDR1 is SGHVS and CDR2 is FQNEAQ. The CDR3 runs to 14 residues. CDR3 DNA: TGTGCCAGCAGCCCCACGTGGGACAGCGAGACCCAGTACTTC. This sequence encodes CASSPTWDSETQYF.

Points on this clonotype: One base away lies a much larger clone, so this may be a sequencing read error. The chain uses TRBV5-1 and TRBJ1-2; D is unclear. V lost 9 bases and J lost 7, with 10 bases in between. The germline CDR1 and CDR2 sequences are SGHRS and YFSETQ. The CDR3 is made up of 10 amino acids. The chain's CDR3 is CATRYFGYTF. The DNA for the CDR3 is TGCGCCACTAGATATTTTGGCTACACCTTC.